Listed here is a single T cell receptor (beta chain). The data were obtained in a study of blood T cell repertoires in COVID-19. Study-level background: Acute-phase and convalescent COVID-19 samples originated in the United States, Italy and Spain.

Assay used: immunoSEQ multiplex PCR; TCRdb lists only in-frame clones, some missing. The sample lists hundreds of thousands of clones; roughly 90% were seen once. Each exposed participant met a COVID-19 case in the 2 weeks preceding study entry. The CDR3 extends over 15 amino acids. The germline CDR1 and CDR2 sequences are SGHRS and YFSETQ. V shed 1 base and J shed 4 bases, with 12 bases lying between them. The sequenced sample was PBMCs or T cells enriched from blood (not recorded which). The rearrangement links TRBV5-1 to TRBJ1-5; possibly TRBD1 for D (5 bases). The receptor was derived from a woman between 25 and 40 years old who had been exposed to COVID-19. As DNA, the CDR3 is TGCGCCAGCAGCTTGCAAGGGGCTTGGAATCAGCCCCAGCATTTT. The encoded protein is CASSLQGAWNQPQHF.